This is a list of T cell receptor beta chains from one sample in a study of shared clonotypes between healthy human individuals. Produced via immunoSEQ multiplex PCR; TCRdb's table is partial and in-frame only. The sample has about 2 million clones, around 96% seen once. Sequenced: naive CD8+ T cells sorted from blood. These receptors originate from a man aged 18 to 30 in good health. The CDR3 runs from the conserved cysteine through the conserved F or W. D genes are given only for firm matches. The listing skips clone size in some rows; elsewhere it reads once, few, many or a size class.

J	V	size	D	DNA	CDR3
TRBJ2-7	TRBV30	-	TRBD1	TGTGCCTGGAGAGAACAGGGGGCAGTCTACGAGCAGTACTTC	CAWREQGAVYEQYF
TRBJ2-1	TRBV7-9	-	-	TGTGCCAGCAGCTTAGTTGAACAATACAATGAGCAGTTCTTC	CASSLVEQYNEQFF
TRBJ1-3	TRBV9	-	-	TGTGCCAGCAGCGTAGACCTTGGAAACACCATATATTTT	CASSVDLGNTIYF
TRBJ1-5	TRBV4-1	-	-	TGCGCCAGCAGCCACAGGGATGGGGATCAGCCCCAGCATTTT	CASSHRDGDQPQHF
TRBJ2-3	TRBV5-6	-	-	TGTGCCAGCAGCGGAGACAGCACAGATACGCAGTATTTT	CASSGDSTDTQYF
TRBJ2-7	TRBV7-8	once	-	TGTGCCAGCAGCTTGTTGCCACGGGAGCATCCCTACGAGCAGTACTTC	CASSLLPREHPYEQYF
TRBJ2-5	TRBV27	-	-	TGTGCCAGCCGGATGGGGGCGGACCAAGGGGAGACCCAGTACTTC	CASRMGADQGETQYF
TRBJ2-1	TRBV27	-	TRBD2	TGTGCCACCACGAGCCTTAGCGGGGGGGCAAATGAGCAGTTCTTC	CATTSLSGGANEQFF
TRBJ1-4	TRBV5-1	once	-	TGCGCCAGCAGCTTGGTCCCGGGGAACGAAAAACTGTTTTTT	CASSLVPGNEKLFF
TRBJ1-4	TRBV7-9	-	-	TGTGCCAGCAGCCCTATGGATGAAAAACTGTTTTTT	CASSPMDEKLFF
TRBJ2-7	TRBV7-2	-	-	TGTGCCAGCGTACTCGGACTGGGCACCTACGAGCAGTACTTC	CASVLGLGTYEQYF
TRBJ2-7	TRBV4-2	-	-	TGTGCCAGCAGCCCCACACTGGGCTACGAGCAGTACTTC	CASSPTLGYEQYF
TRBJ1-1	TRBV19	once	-	TGTGCCATCAGATCGCCGGGGAGGAGGACTGAAGCTTTCTTT	CAIRSPGRRTEAFF
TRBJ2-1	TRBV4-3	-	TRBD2	TGCGCCAGCAGCCAAGACGATCGGGGGGACAATGAGCAGTTCTTC	CASSQDDRGDNEQFF
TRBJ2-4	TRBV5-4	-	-	TGTGCCAGCAGCTTGGAGTCAGGAGGAGCCAAAAACATTCAGTACTTC	CASSLESGGAKNIQYF
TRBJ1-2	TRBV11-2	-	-	TGTGCCAGCAGCGACGGGGCAGGTTTCTATGGCTACACCTTC	CASSDGAGFYGYTF
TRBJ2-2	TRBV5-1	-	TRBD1	TGCGCCAGCAGCCCACCCGGGACAGGGTTCACCGGGGAGCTGTTTTTT	CASSPPGTGFTGELFF
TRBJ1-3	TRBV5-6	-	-	TGTGCCAGCAGCTCCGGACCTGGATCTGGAAACACCATATATTTT	CASSSGPGSGNTIYF
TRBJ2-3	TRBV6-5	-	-	TGTGCCAGCAGTTACTCGAGGGTAGCAGATACGCAGTATTTT	CASSYSRVADTQYF
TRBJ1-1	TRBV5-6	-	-	TGTGCCAGCAGCTTAACTCAGGATACTGAAGCTTTCTTT	CASSLTQDTEAFF
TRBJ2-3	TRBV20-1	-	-	TGCAGTGCTAGGGGAGATACGCAGTATTTT	CSARGDTQYF
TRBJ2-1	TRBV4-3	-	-	TGCGCCAGCAGCCAAGTCCTCCGCGGAGGGGAGCAGTTCTTC	CASSQVLRGGEQFF
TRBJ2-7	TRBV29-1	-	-	TGCAGCGTTGTGGGCTACGAGCAGTACTTC	CSVVGYEQYF
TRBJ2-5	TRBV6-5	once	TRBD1	TGTGCCACTGGACAGGGCCCGGGGCAAGAGACCCAGTACTTC	CATGQGPGQETQYF
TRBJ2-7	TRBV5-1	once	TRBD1	TGCGCCAGCAGCTTGGGACCACTTGCGGGACAGGGAGACTACGAGCAGTACTTC	CASSLGPLAGQGDYEQYF
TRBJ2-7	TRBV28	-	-	TGTGCCAGCAGTCTTCAGGGGCTTACCTACGAGCAGTACTTC	CASSLQGLTYEQYF
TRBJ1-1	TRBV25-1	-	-	TGTGCCAGCAGTGCGGGGGTTTTCACTGAAGCTTTCTTT	CASSAGVFTEAFF
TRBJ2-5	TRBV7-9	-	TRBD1	TGTGCCAGCAGACCGGATCCGGGACAGAGCCCCGAGACCCAGTACTTC	CASRPDPGQSPETQYF
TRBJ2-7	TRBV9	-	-	TGTGCCAGCAGCGTCGATGACGGGCCCTCCTACGAGCAGTACTTC	CASSVDDGPSYEQYF
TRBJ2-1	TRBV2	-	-	TGTGCCAGCAGTGCCCTAGCTCGCGGCTCCTACAATGAGCAGTTCTTC	CASSALARGSYNEQFF
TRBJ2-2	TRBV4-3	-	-	TGCGCCAGCAGCTACCTATTCAGGGAGACGTGGGACACCGGGGAGCTGTTTTTT	CASSYLFRETWDTGELFF
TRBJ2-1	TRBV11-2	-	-	TGTGCCAGCAGCTTAGAGTCATACCAGCTGTTTAATGAGCAGTTCTTC	CASSLESYQLFNEQFF
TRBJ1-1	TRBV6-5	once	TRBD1	TGTGCCAGCAGTTCAATCGGGACAGGGGACACTGAAGCTTTCTTT	CASSSIGTGDTEAFF
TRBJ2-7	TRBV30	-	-	TGTGCCTCGGATCTGAGCAAGCCACCCTACGAGCAGTACTTC	CASDLSKPPYEQYF
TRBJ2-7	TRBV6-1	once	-	TGTGCCAGCGAGGGCATTAGGGACTCCTACGAGCAGTACTTC	CASEGIRDSYEQYF
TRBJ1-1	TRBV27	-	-	TGTGCCAGCAGTTCTGGAGGGGTACACACTGAAGCTTTCTTT	CASSSGGVHTEAFF
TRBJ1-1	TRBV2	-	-	TGTGCCAGCAGTGGGGCAAACTATGAAGCTTTCTTT	CASSGANYEAFF
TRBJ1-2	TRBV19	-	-	TGTGCCAGTAGTACCACCTCAGGGGATGGCTACACCTTC	CASSTTSGDGYTF
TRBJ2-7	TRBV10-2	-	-	TGCGCCAGCACCTCGTCCTACGAGCAGTACTTC	CASTSSYEQYF
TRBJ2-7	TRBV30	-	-	TGTGCCTGGAGTCCTCTCGCCATCACCTACGAGCAGTACTTC	CAWSPLAITYEQYF
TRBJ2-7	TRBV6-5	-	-	TGTGCCAGCAGTTACGACAGCGGCTCCTACGAGCAGTACTTC	CASSYDSGSYEQYF
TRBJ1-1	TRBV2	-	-	TGTGCCAGCAGTGAAGCAGGAGAGGGGTATAGTACTGAAGCTTTCTTT	CASSEAGEGYSTEAFF
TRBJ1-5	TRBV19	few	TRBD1	TGTGCCAGTAGTATTGGGCAGGGGGATCAGCCCCAGCATTTT	CASSIGQGDQPQHF
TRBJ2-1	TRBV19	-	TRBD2	TGTGCCAGTAGTATAGCTAGCGGGGGCGAGCAGTTCTTC	CASSIASGGEQFF
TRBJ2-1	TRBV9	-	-	TGTGCCAGCAGCGTAGCCGGGCCCTCCTACAATGAGCAGTTCTTC	CASSVAGPSYNEQFF
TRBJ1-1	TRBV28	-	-	TGTGCCAGCAGTTTTCCCGGCGCTGAAGCTTTCTTT	CASSFPGAEAFF
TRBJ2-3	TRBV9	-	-	TGTGCCAGCAGCGGTGCCCGGCCAGATACGCAGTATTTT	CASSGARPDTQYF
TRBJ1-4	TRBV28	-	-	TGTGCCTCCGGCGTTGGGGTTGTTGGTGGGGTAGTCGAAAAACTGTTTTTT	CASGVGVVGGVVEKLFF
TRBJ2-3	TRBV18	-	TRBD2	TGTGCCAGCTCACCGGACCATAGCGGGAGCACAGATACGCAGTATTTT	CASSPDHSGSTDTQYF
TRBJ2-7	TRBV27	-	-	TGTGCCAGCAGTTTAGGGCAGGGGGGCGAGCAGTACTTC	CASSLGQGGEQYF
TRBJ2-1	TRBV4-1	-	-	TGCGCCAGCAGCCACGACCAGCTAGCTTATGAGCAGTTCTTC	CASSHDQLAYEQFF